This TCR beta chain was sequenced for a study of control samples from healthy donors and cancer patients. Assay: immunoSEQ multiplex PCR; the TCRdb copy retains only in-frame clones and omits some. Among roughly 160,000 clones listed, 94% were seen once. This clone is a singleton in its sample. The sequence came from a man aged 55 to 70 with colorectal cancer. Sequenced input: PBMCs.

The chain's CDR3 is CASSEGAGTELEKLFF. For the CDR3, the DNA is TGTGCCAGCAGTGAAGGGGCGGGGACAGAGCTTGAAAAACTGTTTTTT. The genes are TRBV2 and TRBJ1-4; the match to TRBD1 covers 7 bases. Germline trimming cut 1 base from V and 7 bases from J; bases unmatched to any gene: 9. This CDR3 comprises 16 residues. CDR1 and CDR2 (germline): SNHLY, FYNNEI.